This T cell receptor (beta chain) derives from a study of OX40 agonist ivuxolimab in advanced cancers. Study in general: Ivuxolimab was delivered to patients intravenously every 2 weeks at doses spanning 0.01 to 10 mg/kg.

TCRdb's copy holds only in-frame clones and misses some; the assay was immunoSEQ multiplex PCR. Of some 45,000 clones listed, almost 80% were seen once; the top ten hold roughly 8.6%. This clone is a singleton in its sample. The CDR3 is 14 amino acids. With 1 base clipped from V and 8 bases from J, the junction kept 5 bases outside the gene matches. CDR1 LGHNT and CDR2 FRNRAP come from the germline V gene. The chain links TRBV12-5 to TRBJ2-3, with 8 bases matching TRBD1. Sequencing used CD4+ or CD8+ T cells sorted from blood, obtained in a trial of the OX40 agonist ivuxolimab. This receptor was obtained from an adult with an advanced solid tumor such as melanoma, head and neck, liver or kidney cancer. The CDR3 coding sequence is TGTGCTAGTGGTTTGGCCGGGACAGGTGGTACGCAGTATTTT. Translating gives CASGLAGTGGTQYF. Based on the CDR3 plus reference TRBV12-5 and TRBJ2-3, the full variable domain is DARVTQTPRHKVTEMGQEVTMRCQPILGHNTVFWYRQTMMQGLELLAYFRNRAPLDDSGMPKDRFSAEMPDATLATLKIQPSEPRDSAVYFCASGLAGTGGTQYFGPGTRLTVL.